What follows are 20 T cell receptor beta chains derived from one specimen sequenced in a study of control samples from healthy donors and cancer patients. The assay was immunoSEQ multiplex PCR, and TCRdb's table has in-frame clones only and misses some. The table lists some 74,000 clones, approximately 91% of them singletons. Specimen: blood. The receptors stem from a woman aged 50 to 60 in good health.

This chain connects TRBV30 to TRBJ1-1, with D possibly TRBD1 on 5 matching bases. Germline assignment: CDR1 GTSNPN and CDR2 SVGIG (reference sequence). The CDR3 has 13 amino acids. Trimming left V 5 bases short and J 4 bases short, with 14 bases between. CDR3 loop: CAWAGRPGTEAFF. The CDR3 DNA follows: TGTGCCTGGGCAGGGCGCCCGGGCACTGAAGCTTTCTTT.

CDR3 bases: TGTGCCAGCAGCCAATCAAGGACAGGGGCTAGAGAAAAACTGTTTTTT. Amino acids: CASSQSRTGAREKLFF. V and J are TRBV3-1 (or the pseudogene TRBV3-2) and TRBJ1-4; TRBD1 aligns across 9 bases. Unmatched junction bases numbered 9, after V lost 2 bases and J lost 8 bases. The germline CDR1 and CDR2 sequences are LGHDT and YNNKEL (reference sequence). CDR3 size: 16 residues.

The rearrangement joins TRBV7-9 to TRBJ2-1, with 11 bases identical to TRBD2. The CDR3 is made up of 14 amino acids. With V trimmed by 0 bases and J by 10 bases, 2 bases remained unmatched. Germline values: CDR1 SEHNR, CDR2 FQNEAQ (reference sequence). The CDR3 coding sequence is TGTGCCAGCAGCTTAGCTTCTAGCGGGGGGGAGCAGTTCTTC. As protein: CASSLASSGGEQFF.

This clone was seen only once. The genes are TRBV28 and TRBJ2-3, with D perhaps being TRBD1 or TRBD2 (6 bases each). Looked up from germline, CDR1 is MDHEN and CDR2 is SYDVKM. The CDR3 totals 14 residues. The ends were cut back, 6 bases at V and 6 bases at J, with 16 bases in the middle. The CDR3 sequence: CASRSTGAPDTQYF. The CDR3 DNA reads TGTGCCAGCAGATCTACGGGGGCCCCGGATACGCAGTATTTT.

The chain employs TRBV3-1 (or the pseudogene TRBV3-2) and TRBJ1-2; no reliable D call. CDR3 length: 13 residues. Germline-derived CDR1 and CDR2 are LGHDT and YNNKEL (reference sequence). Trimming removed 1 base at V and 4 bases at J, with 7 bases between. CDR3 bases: TGTGCCAGCAGCCAAGTTGACACCTATGGCTACACCTTC. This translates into CASSQVDTYGYTF.

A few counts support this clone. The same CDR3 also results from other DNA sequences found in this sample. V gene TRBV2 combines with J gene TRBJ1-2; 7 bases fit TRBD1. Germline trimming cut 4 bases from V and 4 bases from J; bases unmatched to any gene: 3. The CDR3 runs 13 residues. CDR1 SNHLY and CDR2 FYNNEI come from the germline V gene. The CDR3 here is CASSVDRIYGYTF. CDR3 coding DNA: TGTGCCAGCAGTGTGGACAGGATCTATGGCTACACCTTC. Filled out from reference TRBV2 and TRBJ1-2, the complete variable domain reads EPEVTQTPSHQVTQMGQEVILRCVPISNHLYFYWYRQILGQKVEFLVSFYNNEISEKSEIFDDQFSVERPDGSNFTLKIRSTKLEDSAMYFCASSVDRIYGYTFGSGTRLTVV.

The CDR3 nucleotides read TGTGCCAGCTCACCTGGGGATCCCTACGAGCAGTACTTC. Protein: CASSPGDPYEQYF. The rearrangement uses TRBV18 and TRBJ2-7, with D hard to call. Germline CDR1 reads KGHSH; CDR2 reads LQKENI. The CDR3 is 13 residues long. Trimming shortened V by 3 bases and J by 2 bases, and 8 bases separated the two germline ends. Combining the CDR3 with reference TRBV18 and TRBJ2-7 gives the whole variable domain NAGVMQNPRHLVRRRGQEARLRCSPMKGHSHVYWYRQLPEEGLKFMVYLQKENIIDESGMPKERFSAEFPKEGPSILRIQQVVRGDSAAYFCASSPGDPYEQYFGPGTRLTVT.

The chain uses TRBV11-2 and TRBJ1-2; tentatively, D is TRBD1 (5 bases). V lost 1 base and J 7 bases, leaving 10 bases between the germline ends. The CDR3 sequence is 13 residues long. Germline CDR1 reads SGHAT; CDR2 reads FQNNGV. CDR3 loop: CASSLGGEGGYTF. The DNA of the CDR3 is TGTGCCAGCAGCTTAGGAGGGGAGGGTGGCTACACCTTC.

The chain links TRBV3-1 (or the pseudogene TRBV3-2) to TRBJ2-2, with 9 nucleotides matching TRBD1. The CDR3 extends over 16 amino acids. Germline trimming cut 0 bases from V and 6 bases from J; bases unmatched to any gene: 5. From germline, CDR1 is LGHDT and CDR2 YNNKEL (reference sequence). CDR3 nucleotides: TGTGCCAGCAGCCAAGATGGGACAGGGATATCCGGGGAGCTGTTTTTT. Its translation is CASSQDGTGISGELFF.

The CDR3 loop is CASSLNYYGYTF. The DNA of the CDR3 is TGCGCCAGCAGCTTGAATTACTATGGCTACACCTTC. The chain has TRBV5-1 and TRBJ1-2; the D is unclear. The V end lost 1 base, the J end lost 3 bases, and 4 bases lay between the germline ends. This CDR3 comprises 12 residues. The germline gives CDR1 SGHRS, CDR2 YFSETQ. The whole variable domain, remainder taken from reference TRBV5-1 and TRBJ1-2, is KAGVTQTPRYLIKTRGQQVTLSCSPISGHRSVSWYQQTPGQGLQFLFEYFSETQRNKGNFPGRFSGRQFSNSRSEMNVSTLELGDSALYLCASSLNYYGYTFGSGTRLTVV.

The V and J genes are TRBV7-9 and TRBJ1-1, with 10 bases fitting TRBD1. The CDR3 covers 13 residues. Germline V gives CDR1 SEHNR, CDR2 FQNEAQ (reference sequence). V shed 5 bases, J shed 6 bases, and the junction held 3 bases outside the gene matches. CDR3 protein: CASSRQGASEAFF. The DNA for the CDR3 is TGTGCCAGCAGCCGACAGGGGGCCTCTGAAGCTTTCTTT.

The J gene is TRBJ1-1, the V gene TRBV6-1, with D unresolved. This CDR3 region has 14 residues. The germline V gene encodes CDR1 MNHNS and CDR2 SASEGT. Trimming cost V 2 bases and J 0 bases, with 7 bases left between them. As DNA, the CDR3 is TGTGCCAGCAGTGAATTTGTGATGAACACTGAAGCTTTCTTT. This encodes CASSEFVMNTEAFF.

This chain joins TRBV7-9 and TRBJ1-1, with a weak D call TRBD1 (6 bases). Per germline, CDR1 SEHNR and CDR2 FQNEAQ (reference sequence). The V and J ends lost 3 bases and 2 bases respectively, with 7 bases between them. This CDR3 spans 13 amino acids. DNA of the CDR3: TGTGCCAGCAGCTTGGGACATAACACTGAAGCTTTCTTT. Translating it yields CASSLGHNTEAFF.

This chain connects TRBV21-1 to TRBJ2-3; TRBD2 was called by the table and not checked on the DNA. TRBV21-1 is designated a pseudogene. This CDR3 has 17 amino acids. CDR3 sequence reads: CASSGRWGEDLRATQYF. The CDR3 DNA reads TGTGCCAGCAGCGGACGGTGGGGGGAAGATCTTAGGGCTACGCAGTATTTT.

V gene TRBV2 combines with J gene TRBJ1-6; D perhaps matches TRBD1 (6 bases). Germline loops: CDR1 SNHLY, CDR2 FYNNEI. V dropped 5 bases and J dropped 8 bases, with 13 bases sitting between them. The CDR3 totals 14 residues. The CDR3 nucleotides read TGTGCCAGCAGTAAGCGGGACACCTATTCACCCCTCCACTTT. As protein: CASSKRDTYSPLHF.

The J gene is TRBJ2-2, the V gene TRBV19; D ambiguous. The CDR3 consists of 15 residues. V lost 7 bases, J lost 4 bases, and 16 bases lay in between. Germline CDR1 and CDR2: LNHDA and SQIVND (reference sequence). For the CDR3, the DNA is TGTGCCAGTACCTACCTTGGCAGTACCACCGGGGAGCTGTTTTTT. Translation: CASTYLGSTTGELFF.

The CDR3 nucleotides are TGTGCCAGCAGTGAACCCAACACCGGGGAGCTGTTTTTT. Its protein product is CASSEPNTGELFF. The chain combines TRBV6-1 with TRBJ2-2; D call uncertain. V was clipped by 2 bases and J by 2 bases, with 3 bases between them. There are 13 residues in the CDR3. Looked up from germline, CDR1 is MNHNS and CDR2 is SASEGT.

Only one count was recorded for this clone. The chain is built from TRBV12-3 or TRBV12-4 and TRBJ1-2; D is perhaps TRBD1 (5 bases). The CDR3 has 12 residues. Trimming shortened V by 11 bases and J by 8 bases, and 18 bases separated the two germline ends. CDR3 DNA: TGTGCCCTGCGGGGGAGTATTGAGGGCTACACCTTC. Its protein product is CALRGSIEGYTF.

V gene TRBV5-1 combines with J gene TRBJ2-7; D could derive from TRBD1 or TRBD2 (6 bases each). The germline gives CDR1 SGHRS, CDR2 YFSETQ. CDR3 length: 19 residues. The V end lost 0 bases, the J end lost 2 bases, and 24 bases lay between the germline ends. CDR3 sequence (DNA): TGCGCCAGCAGCTTGGCCCGGGGACTCCTACCGGGGGCCACCTACGAGCAGTACTTC. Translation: CASSLARGLLPGATYEQYF.

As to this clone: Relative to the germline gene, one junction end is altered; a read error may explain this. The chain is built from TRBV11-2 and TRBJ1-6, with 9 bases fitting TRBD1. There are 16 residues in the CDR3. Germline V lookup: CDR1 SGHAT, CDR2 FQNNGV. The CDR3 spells CAGSLEGRTGVSPLHF. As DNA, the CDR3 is TGTGCCGGCAGCTTAGAGGGTCGGACAGGGGTTTCACCCCTCCACTTT.